The 27 T cell receptor beta chains below all came from one sample that was sequenced in a study of T cells in Graves' hyperthyroidism and ophthalmopathy (dated by TCRdb to the late 2010s). Library generation was performed with multiplex PCR. TCRdb lists the instrument as Illumina HiSeq 2000. The TCR beta CDR3 regions were amplified from the RNA transcripts. For the first round of RT-PCR on the TCR CDR3, the HTBI primer set was used together with the Qiagen OneStep RT-PCR kit. TCRdb passed the public sequencing reads through fastp at Q25 and MiXCR, retaining productive beta sequences. Each entry is one CDR3 protein sequence, shown with its most common DNA and genes. The sample data list hundreds of thousands of distinct CDR3 sequences, and about 45% of these were observed just once. The top ten clonotypes cover 6.5% to 9% of the sample. The sequenced material came from peripheral blood or thyroid tissue (not recorded which). Receptors were obtained from an adult man with Graves' disease, either hyperthyroidism or ophthalmopathy (not recorded which).

This clonotype was recorded once. The junction departs from germline at one end; a sequencing error may be responsible. The CDR3 bases are TGCGCCAGCAGCTTGGCCGGGGGACAGGGGTTTTCAGCCCTCCACTTT. Its protein product is CASSLAGGQGFSALHF. The rearrangement uses TRBV5-1 and TRBJ1-6; the match to TRBD1 covers 10 bases. The CDR3 runs to 16 residues. Germline CDR1 and CDR2: SGHRS and YFSETQ.

DNA for the CDR3: TGTGCCAGCAGTTTCACAGGGGCGGGGGAAAAACTGTTTTTT. Its protein is CASSFTGAGEKLFF. The chain carries TRBV12-3 or TRBV12-4 and TRBJ1-4, with 7 bases matching TRBD1. The CDR3 has 14 amino acids. V lost 3 bases to trimming and J lost 8 bases; unmatched junction nucleotides: 6.

The rearrangement uses TRBV25-1 and TRBJ1-6, with D hard to call. This CDR3 contains 12 residues. Looked up from germline, CDR1 is MGHDK and CDR2 is SYGVNS. Trimming shortened V by 8 bases and J by 7 bases, and 9 bases separated the two germline ends. The CDR3 bases are TGTGCCAGCTTATCTATCAATTCACCCCTCCACTTT. Amino acid sequence: CASLSINSPLHF.

This clonotype was counted between two and nine times. This chain connects TRBV7-9 to TRBJ1-4, with TRBD1 matching 7 bases. The CDR3 spans 16 residues. The junction had 7 bases not matched to a gene; V was cut back by 5 bases and J by 1 base. Germline CDR1 and CDR2: SEHNR and FQNEAQ (reference sequence). The CDR3 DNA follows: TGTGCCAGCAGCGGACAGACAGGGCTAACTAATGAAAAACTGTTTTTT. Its translation is CASSGQTGLTNEKLFF.

This clonotype came up a few times. The rearrangement links TRBV30 to TRBJ1-6; D is ambiguous. The CDR3 is 12 residues long. Trimming left V 2 bases short and J 9 bases short, with 8 bases between. The germline gives CDR1 GTSNPN, CDR2 SVGIG (reference sequence). The CDR3 coding sequence is TGTGCCTGGAGTTTTGCCGGTTCACCCCTCCACTTT. The encoded protein is CAWSFAGSPLHF. Based on the CDR3 plus reference TRBV30 and TRBJ1-6, the full variable domain is SQTIHQWPATLVQPVGSPLSLECTVEGTSNPNLYWYRQAAGRGLQLLFYSVGIGQISSEVPQNLSASRPQDRQFILSSKKLLLSDSGFYLCAWSFAGSPLHFGNGTRLTVT.

This chain links TRBV10-3 with TRBJ1-5; 7 positions agree with TRBD1. V trimming: 6 bases; J trimming: 4 bases; junction bases outside the gene matches: 0. Germline V gene data show CDR1 as ENHRY and CDR2 as SYGVKD. The length of the CDR3 is 12 residues. This CDR3 is CAISRGNQPQHF. The CDR3, as DNA: TGTGCCATCAGCAGGGGGAATCAGCCCCAGCATTTT.

This clonotype has ten or more counts. For the CDR3, the DNA is TGCAGCGTTGAACGACAGGGCTTCATGAACACTGAAGCTTTCTTT. Translating gives CSVERQGFMNTEAFF. The gene calls are TRBV29-1 and TRBJ1-1, with 7 bases identical to TRBD1. This CDR3 spans 15 amino acids. V lost 2 bases, J lost 0 bases, and 6 bases stayed unmatched. In germline, CDR1 is SQVTM, CDR2 ANQGSEA.

The rearrangement joins TRBV7-9 to TRBJ2-2; D perhaps matches TRBD2 (5 bases). The germline CDR1 and CDR2 sequences are SEHNR and FQNEAQ (reference sequence). V gave up 5 bases and J gave up 2 bases, with 9 bases separating them. The CDR3 spans 14 residues. The CDR3 loop reads CASSRGDNTGELFF. DNA of the CDR3: TGTGCCAGCAGCCGGGGTGATAACACCGGGGAGCTGTTTTTT.

This clonotype has at least ten counts. V is TRBV19 and J is TRBJ1-1; TRBD1 is a possible D gene (5 bases). V was cut by 5 bases and J by 5 bases, with 9 bases left in between. Per the germline V gene, CDR1 is LNHDA and CDR2 is SQIVND (reference sequence). CDR3 size: 12 residues. CDR3 sequence: CASSAGRTEAFF. In DNA form, the CDR3 reads TGTGCCAGTAGTGCAGGGCGGACTGAAGCTTTCTTT.

The chain employs TRBV19 and TRBJ1-1; TRBD1 matches 10 bases. Germline CDR1 is LNHDA and CDR2 is SQIVND (reference sequence). Trimming at V came to 4 bases and at J to 11 bases, leaving 7 bases not matched to a gene. The CDR3 is 13 residues long. The CDR3 here is CASSTDRGPGAFF. DNA of the CDR3: TGTGCCAGTAGTACCGACAGGGGGCCGGGTGCTTTCTTT. Drawing the rest from reference TRBV19 and TRBJ1-1, the complete variable domain is DGGITQSPKYLFRKEGQNVTLSCEQNLNHDAMYWYRQDPGQGLRLIYYSQIVNDFQKGDIAEGYSVSREKKESFPLTVTSAQKNPTAFYLCASSTDRGPGAFFGQGTRLTVV.

This clonotype appeared many times. The chain employs TRBV3-1 and TRBJ1-1; D ambiguous. CDR3 length: 13 amino acids. Trimming took off 4 bases at V and 5 bases at J, with 11 bases between the two ends. Germline CDR1 and CDR2: LGHDT and YNNKEL (reference sequence). The CDR3 nucleotides read TGTGCCAGCAGCCCACGCGAGGGTACTGAAGCTTTCTTT. Its translation is CASSPREGTEAFF.

The CDR3 region has the DNA TGTGCCAGCAGCTCCCAAGGCGGGGACAGGTCACCCGCCGCTTTCTTT. Protein sequence: CASSSQGGDRSPAAFF. The rearrangement uses TRBV7-9 and TRBJ1-1, with TRBD1 matching over 8 bases. The germline gives CDR1 SEHNR, CDR2 FQNEAQ (reference sequence). Trimming removed 4 bases from V and 11 bases from J; junction bases left unmatched: 18. The CDR3 is 16 residues long.

This clonotype was counted many times. V and J are TRBV7-9 and TRBJ2-7; D not resolved. Germline CDR1 SEHNR, CDR2 FQNEAQ (reference sequence). The CDR3 has 13 residues. Deletions cut 1 base from V and 2 bases from J, with 6 bases between. This chain's CDR3 is CASSLDFTYEQYF. The CDR3 DNA reads as TGTGCCAGCAGCTTAGACTTCACCTACGAGCAGTACTTC.

Regarding this clonotype: The junction and the germline gene differ at one end; a read error may be behind it. The chain employs TRBV15 and TRBJ2-7; D tentatively reads TRBD1 or TRBD2 (5 bases each). The CDR3 consists of 13 residues. The V gene's germline CDR1 is LNHNV and CDR2 YYDKDF (reference sequence). Written as DNA, the CDR3 is TGTGCCAGCAGCCAAGTTAGGCAGGGACCGAGATACTTC. This sequence encodes CASSQVRQGPRYF.

This chain joins TRBV5-1 and TRBJ2-5; 9 nucleotides align to TRBD2. CDR1 SGHRS and CDR2 YFSETQ come from the germline V gene. This CDR3 has 14 residues. J was trimmed by 5 bases and V by 4 bases; bases with no gene match: 6. DNA of the CDR3: TGCGCCAGCAGCGAAGGGACTAGCTATGAGACCCAGTACTTC. Translation: CASSEGTSYETQYF.

There are a few counts of this clonotype. V gene TRBV20-1 combines with J gene TRBJ2-7; TRBD1 matches at 7 bases. The germline gives CDR1 DFQATT, CDR2 SNEGSKA (reference sequence). CDR3 length: 15 amino acids. V shed 3 bases, J shed 2 bases, and the junction held 10 bases outside the gene matches. CDR3 in amino acids: CSAREKDRQAYEQYF. CDR3 sequence (DNA): TGCAGTGCTAGGGAAAAGGACAGGCAAGCCTACGAGCAGTACTTC.

The chain carries TRBV11-3 and TRBJ1-2, with D perhaps matching TRBD1 (6 bases). Looked up from germline, CDR1 is SGHNT and CDR2 is YENEEA. The CDR3 loop spans 17 amino acids. V lost 0 bases to trimming and J lost 7 bases, with 21 bases between them. CDR3 nucleotides: TGTGCCAGCAGCTTAGAAACAGGGATGGTTGTTCAACGTGGCTACACCTTC. It codes for CASSLETGMVVQRGYTF.

V usage is TRBV2 and J usage is TRBJ1-5; D remains unclear. The CDR3 consists of 11 residues. V lost 3 bases, J lost 12 bases, and 9 bases lay in between. The germline V gene has CDR1 SNHLY and CDR2 FYNNEI. CDR3 residues: CASSEFQSQHF. CDR3 nucleotides: TGTGCCAGCAGTGAGTTTCAGAGCCAGCATTTT.

This chain links TRBV20-1 with TRBJ1-2; unclear D gene. The CDR3 has 14 residues. Germline values: CDR1 DFQATT, CDR2 SNEGSKA (reference sequence). The V end was cut by 0 bases, the J end by 6 bases, with 14 bases between. CDR3 sequence: CSARDDQAGHGYTF. The DNA for the CDR3 is TGCAGTGCTAGAGATGATCAGGCGGGCCATGGCTACACCTTC.

The chain recombines TRBV2 with TRBJ1-1; D not resolved. This CDR3 region has 13 residues. V was pared by 5 bases and J by 6 bases, with 13 bases between. Germline loops: CDR1 SNHLY, CDR2 FYNNEI. The CDR3 coding sequence is TGTGCCAGCAGTTACTCGACGAAGTCTGAAGCTTTCTTT. It yields the protein CASSYSTKSEAFF.

V gene TRBV7-2 combines with J gene TRBJ1-1; unclear D gene. This CDR3 comprises 14 residues. In germline, CDR1 is SGHTA, CDR2 FQGNSA. V was pared by 0 bases and J by 5 bases, with 10 bases between. The CDR3 DNA reads as TGTGCCAGCAGCTTAGCCCCCGCGGGGACTGAAGCTTTCTTT. As protein: CASSLAPAGTEAFF.

Remarks on this clonotype: A much larger clone is a single base away; this may be a read error. The genes are TRBV10-3 and TRBJ1-2, with 8 bases identical to TRBD1. V lost 0 bases and J lost 8; bases outside the gene matches: 8. Germline V CDR1 and CDR2: ENHRY, SYGVKD. The CDR3 extends over 15 amino acids. The CDR3 nucleotides are TGTGCCATCAGTGAGTCCGGGACAGGTGCTAAGGGCTACACCTTC. It yields the protein CAISESGTGAKGYTF.

This clonotype turned up a few times. The chain combines TRBV5-1 with TRBJ1-1, with a weak D call TRBD1 (6 bases). V gave up 4 bases and J gave up 0 bases, with 16 bases separating them. Germline-derived CDR1 and CDR2 are SGHRS and YFSETQ. The length of the CDR3 is 16 residues. CDR3 sequence (DNA): TGCGCCAGCAGCCCTCGTGGGGGGGACATGAACACTGAAGCTTTCTTT. Its protein is CASSPRGGDMNTEAFF.

This clonotype was found a few times. The V gene is TRBV6-5, the J gene TRBJ2-7; D is unclear. The V end lost 5 bases, the J end lost 3 bases, and 14 bases lay between the germline ends. CDR1 is MNHEY and CDR2 is SVGAGI in the germline V gene. The CDR3 consists of 14 residues. CDR3 in DNA: TGTGCCAGCAGTGCGAGGACGGGCAACTACGAGCAGTACTTC. Its protein is CASSARTGNYEQYF.

The J gene is TRBJ1-1, the V gene TRBV14; D is uncertain. CDR1 and CDR2 from the germline V gene are SGHDN and FVKESK. The CDR3 loop spans 13 amino acids. V was trimmed by 5 bases and J by 4 bases, leaving 11 bases between them. The CDR3 sequence is CASSTLGCTEAFF. The DNA of the CDR3 is TGTGCCAGCAGCACCTTAGGGTGCACTGAAGCTTTCTTT.

The genes are TRBV29-1 and TRBJ1-1; possibly TRBD1 for D (6 bases). V shed 3 bases and J shed 4 bases, with 15 bases lying between them. Germline V gene lookup returns CDR1 SQVTM and CDR2 ANQGSEA. This CDR3 comprises 14 residues. Written as DNA, the CDR3 is TGCAGCGTTGACGAGGGGGGCATGGGCACTGAAGCTTTCTTT. Translation gives CSVDEGGMGTEAFF.

Only a few counts were recorded for this clonotype. The rearrangement links TRBV7-9 to TRBJ1-6; weak D call: TRBD1 (5 bases). V was cut by 5 bases and J by 8 bases, with 25 bases left in between. The germline gives CDR1 SEHNR, CDR2 FQNEAQ (reference sequence). This CDR3 region has 18 residues. CDR3 nucleotide sequence: TGTGCCAGCAGCAAGACTCGACCGCCGAGGGGAGGGGATTCACCCCTCCACTTT. Translated, it gives CASSKTRPPRGGDSPLHF.